Below, one TCR beta chain is given with its context. These data are taken from a study of blood T cell repertoires in COVID-19. Germline CDR1 and CDR2: SNHLY and FYNNEI. V lost 7 bases, J lost 6 bases, and 13 bases lay in between. This CDR3 is built from 14 residues. TCRdb keeps only in-frame clones here, not all; method: immunoSEQ multiplex PCR. Among around 260,000 clones listed, about 80% were seen once. The source is a woman in her fifties or sixties who had recovered from COVID-19. This chain connects TRBV2 to TRBJ1-6; perhaps TRBD1 as D (5 bases). The material sequenced was peripheral blood. CDR3 bases: TGTGCCAGCACCCACAAGACAGTTAATTCACCCCTCCACTTT. Translating it yields CASTHKTVNSPLHF.